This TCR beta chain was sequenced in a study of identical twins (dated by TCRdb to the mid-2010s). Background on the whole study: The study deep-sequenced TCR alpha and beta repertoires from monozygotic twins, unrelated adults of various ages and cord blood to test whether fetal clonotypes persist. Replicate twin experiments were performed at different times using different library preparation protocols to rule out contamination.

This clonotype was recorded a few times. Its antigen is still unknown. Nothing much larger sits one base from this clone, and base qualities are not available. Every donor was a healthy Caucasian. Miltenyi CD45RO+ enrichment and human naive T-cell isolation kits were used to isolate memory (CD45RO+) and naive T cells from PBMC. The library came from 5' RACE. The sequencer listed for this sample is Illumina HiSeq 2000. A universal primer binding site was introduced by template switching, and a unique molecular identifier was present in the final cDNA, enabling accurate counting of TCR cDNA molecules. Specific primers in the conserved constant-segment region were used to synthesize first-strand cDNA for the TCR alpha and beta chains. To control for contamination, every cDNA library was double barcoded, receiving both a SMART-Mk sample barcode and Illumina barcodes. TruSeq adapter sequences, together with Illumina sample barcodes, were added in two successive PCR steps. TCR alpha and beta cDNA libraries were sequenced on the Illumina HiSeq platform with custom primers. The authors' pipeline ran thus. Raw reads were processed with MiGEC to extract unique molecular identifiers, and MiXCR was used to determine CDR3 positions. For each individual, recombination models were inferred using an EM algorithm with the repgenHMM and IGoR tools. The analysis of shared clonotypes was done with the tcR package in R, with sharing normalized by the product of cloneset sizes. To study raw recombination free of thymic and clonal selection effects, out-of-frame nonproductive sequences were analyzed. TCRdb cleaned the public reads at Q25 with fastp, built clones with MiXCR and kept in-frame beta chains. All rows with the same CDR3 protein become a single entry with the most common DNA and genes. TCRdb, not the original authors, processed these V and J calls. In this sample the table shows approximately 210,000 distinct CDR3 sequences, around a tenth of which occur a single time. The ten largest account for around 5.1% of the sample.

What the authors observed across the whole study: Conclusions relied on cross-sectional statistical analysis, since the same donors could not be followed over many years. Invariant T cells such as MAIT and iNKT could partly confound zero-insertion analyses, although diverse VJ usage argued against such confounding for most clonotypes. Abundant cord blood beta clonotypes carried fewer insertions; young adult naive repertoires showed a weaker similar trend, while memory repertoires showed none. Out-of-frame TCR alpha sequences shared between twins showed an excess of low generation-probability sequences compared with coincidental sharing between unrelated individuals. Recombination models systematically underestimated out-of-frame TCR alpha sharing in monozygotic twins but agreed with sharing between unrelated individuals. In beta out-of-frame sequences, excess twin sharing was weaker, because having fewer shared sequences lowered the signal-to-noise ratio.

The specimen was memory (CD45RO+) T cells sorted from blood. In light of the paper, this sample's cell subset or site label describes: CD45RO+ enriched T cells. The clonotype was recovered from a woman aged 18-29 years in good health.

The base sequence is TGTGCCAGCAGTGCGGGCGGGAGTCTCGGCGAGCAGTACTTC. This codes for CASSAGGSLGEQYF. The sequence is built from TRBV6-1 and TRBJ2-7; TRBD2 agrees with 7 junctional bases. Trimming takes 4 bases off V and 6 bases off J; junction bases not matched to a gene: 9. Inclusive of the bounding cysteine and phenylalanine, the CDR3 is 14 residues long. Of all the DNA, just the CDR3 is kept, 42 bases in frame from base 1. CDR1 and CDR2 were assigned from the germline V gene as MNHNS and SASEGT.